This is a list of T cell receptor beta chains from one sample in a study of T-cell memory formation after mild COVID-19. Using its own MiXCR run on the 5' RACE reads, TCRdb lists one record per CDR3 protein. The table has more than 250,000 distinct CDR3 sequences, over 15% seen once; the top ten hold roughly a fifth. Source material: PBMCs or a T cell subset sorted from them (not recorded which). The receptors originated from a man aged 18 to 35 who had mild COVID-19 (a few samples of this study predate the infection). Cell type and time point are not known. Both conserved end residues are part of each CDR3.

J: TRBJ1-1
V: TRBV5-8
CDR3: CASSHVPGQGDTEAFF

J: TRBJ1-6
V: TRBV5-1
CDR3: CASSPESSPDSPLHF

J: TRBJ2-7
V: TRBV12-3/TRBV12-4
CDR3: CASSPHSGAYEQYF

J: TRBJ2-3
V: TRBV4-2
CDR3: CASSQVQDTQYF

J: TRBJ2-1
V: TRBV5-1
CDR3: CASSVPPGHPDNEQFF

J: TRBJ1-4
V: TRBV4-1
CDR3: CASSRSGGNEKLFF

J: TRBJ2-3
V: TRBV5-1
CDR3: CASSFAGQDTDTQYF

J: TRBJ1-5
V: TRBV12-3/TRBV12-4
CDR3: CASSPQYNQPQHF

J: TRBJ2-4
V: TRBV3-2
CDR3: CASSQELAAKNIQYF

J: TRBJ1-1
V: TRBV9
CDR3: CASSGRLGQGNTEAFF

J: TRBJ2-1
V: TRBV27
CDR3: CASSLSSGTGANEQFF

J: TRBJ2-7
V: TRBV12-3/TRBV12-4
CDR3: CASSLRPSSYEQYF

J: TRBJ1-6
V: TRBV10-3
CDR3: CATRDRDNSPLHF

J: TRBJ2-5
V: TRBV6-2/TRBV6-3
CDR3: CASTPGGAPETQYF

J: TRBJ2-4
V: TRBV29-1
CDR3: CSVGGGWPKNIQYF

J: TRBJ1-6
V: TRBV4-1
CDR3: CASSQEVEAGGYSPLHF

J: TRBJ2-4
V: TRBV6-2/TRBV6-3
CDR3: CASSYGRRTKDKNIQYF

J: TRBJ2-5
V: TRBV9
CDR3: CASSVLGVQETQYF

J: TRBJ2-5
V: TRBV25-1
CDR3: CASSDLGNSWGLGETQYF

J: TRBJ1-5
V: TRBV6-5
CDR3: CASSLNRVEPQHF

J: TRBJ1-1
V: TRBV2
CDR3: CASSVLDRGGTEAFF